The present TCR beta chain was sequenced within a study of beta chain features in type 1 diabetes. This clone was detected only a few times. Its cognate antigen is unknown. Study results and limitations: Within each of all four CD4+ subsets, Type 1 diabetes patients had TCRB CDR3s that were moderately but significantly shorter.

The CDR3 contains 14 residues. V was pared by 0 bases and J by 5 bases, with 11 bases between. CDR1 is SGDLS, CDR2 YYNGEE, per germline. The whole isolated RNA underwent reverse transcription, so sequencing captured expressed TCRB transcripts. Profiling relied on immunoSEQ multiplex PCR, and the TCRdb table lists in-frame clones only, not all of them. Altogether about 300,000 clones are present, roughly 13% being singletons, with the ten largest covering nearly 0.015%. The clonotype was recovered from a woman between 18 and 29 years old with type 1 diabetes. The chain links TRBV9 to TRBJ2-5; perhaps TRBD2 as D (6 bases). What was sequenced was naive CD4+ T cells from blood. The CDR3: CASSVDGRWETQYF. The DNA for the CDR3 is TGTGCCAGCAGCGTAGACGGGAGATGGGAGACCCAGTACTTC.